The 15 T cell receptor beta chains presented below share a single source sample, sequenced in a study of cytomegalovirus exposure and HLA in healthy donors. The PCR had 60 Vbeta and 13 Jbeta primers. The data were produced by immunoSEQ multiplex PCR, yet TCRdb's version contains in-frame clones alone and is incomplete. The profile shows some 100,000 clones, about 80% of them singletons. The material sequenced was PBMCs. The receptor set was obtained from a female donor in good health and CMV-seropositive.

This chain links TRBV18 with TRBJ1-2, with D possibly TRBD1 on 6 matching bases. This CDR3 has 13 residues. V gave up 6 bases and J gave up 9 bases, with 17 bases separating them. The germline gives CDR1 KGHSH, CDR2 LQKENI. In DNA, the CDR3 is TGTGCCAGCTCCCCAGGGGCAGGGGAAAGCTACACCTTC. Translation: CASSPGAGESYTF.

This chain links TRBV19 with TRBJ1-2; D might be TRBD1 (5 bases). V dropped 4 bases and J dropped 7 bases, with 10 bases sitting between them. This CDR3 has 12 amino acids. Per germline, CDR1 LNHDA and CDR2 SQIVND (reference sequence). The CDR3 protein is CASSTGTRGYTF. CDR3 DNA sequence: TGTGCCAGTAGTACCGGGACTCGTGGCTACACCTTC.

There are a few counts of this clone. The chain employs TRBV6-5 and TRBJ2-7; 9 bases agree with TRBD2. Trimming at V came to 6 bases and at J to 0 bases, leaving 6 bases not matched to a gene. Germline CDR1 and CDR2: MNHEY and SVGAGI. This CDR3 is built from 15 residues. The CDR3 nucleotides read TGTGCCAGCAGCCCCGAGCGGGGGGTCTCCTACGAGCAGTACTTC. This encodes CASSPERGVSYEQYF.

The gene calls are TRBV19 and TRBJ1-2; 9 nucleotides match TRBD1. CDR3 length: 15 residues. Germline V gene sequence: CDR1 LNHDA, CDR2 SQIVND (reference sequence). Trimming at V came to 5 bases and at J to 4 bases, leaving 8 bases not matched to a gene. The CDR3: CASSSYRGPAYGYTF. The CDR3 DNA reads TGTGCCAGTAGTTCCTACAGGGGGCCTGCCTATGGCTACACCTTC.

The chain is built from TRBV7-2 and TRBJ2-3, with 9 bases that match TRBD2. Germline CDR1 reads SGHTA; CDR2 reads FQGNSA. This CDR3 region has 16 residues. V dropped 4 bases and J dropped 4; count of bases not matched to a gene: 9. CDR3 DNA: TGTGCCAGCAGCTCTACGGGACTAGCCGGGGCAGATACGCAGTATTTT. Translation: CASSSTGLAGADTQYF.

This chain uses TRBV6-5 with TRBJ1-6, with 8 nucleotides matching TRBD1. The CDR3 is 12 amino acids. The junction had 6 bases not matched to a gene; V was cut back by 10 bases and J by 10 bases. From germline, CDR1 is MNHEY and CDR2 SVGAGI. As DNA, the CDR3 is TGTGCCACGGCCCAGGGGGCGTCACCCCTCCACTTT. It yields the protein CATAQGASPLHF.

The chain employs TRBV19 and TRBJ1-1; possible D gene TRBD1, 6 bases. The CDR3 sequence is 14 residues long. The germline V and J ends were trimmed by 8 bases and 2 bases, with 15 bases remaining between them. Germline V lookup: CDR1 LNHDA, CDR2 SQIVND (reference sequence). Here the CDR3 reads CASPPGGQNTEAFF. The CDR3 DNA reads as TGTGCCAGTCCTCCCGGGGGGCAAAACACTGAAGCTTTCTTT.

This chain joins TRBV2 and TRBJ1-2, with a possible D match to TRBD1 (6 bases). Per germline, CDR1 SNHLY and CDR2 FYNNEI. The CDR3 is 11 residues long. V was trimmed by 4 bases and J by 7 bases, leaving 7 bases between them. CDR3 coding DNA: TGTGCCAGCAGTGTCAGGGGTGGCTACACCTTC. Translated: CASSVRGGYTF.

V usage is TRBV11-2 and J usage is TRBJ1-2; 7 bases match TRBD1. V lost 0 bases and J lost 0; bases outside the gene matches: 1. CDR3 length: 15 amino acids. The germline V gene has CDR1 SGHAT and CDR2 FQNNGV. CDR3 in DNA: TGTGCCAGCAGCTTAGAAGGGACAGCTAACTATGGCTACACCTTC. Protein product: CASSLEGTANYGYTF.

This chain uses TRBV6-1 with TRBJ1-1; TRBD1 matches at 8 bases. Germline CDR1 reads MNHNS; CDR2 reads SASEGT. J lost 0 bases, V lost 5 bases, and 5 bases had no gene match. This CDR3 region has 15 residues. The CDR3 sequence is CASSSRTGLNTEAFF. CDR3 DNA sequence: TGTGCCAGCAGTTCCCGGACAGGGTTGAACACTGAAGCTTTCTTT.

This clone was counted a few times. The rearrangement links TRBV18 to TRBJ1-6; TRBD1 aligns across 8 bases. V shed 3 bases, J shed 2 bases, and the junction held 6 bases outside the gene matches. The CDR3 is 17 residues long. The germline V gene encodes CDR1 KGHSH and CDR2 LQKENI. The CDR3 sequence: CASSPRTGITYNSPLHF. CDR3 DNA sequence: TGTGCCAGCTCACCGAGGACAGGGATAACCTATAATTCACCCCTCCACTTT.

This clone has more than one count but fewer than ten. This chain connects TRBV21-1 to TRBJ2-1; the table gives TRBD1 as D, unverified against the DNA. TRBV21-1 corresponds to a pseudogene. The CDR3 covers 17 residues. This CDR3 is CASSKERDISAYNEQFF. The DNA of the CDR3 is TGTGCCAGCAGCAAAGAAAGGGACATCTCAGCATACAATGAGCAGTTCTTC.

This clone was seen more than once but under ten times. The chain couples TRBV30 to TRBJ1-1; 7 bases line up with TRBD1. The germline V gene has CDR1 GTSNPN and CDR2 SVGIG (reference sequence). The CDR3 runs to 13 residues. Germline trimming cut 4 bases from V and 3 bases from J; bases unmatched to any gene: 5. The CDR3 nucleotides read TGTGCCTGGAAGACAGACAGGGACACTGAAGCTTTCTTT. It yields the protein CAWKTDRDTEAFF.

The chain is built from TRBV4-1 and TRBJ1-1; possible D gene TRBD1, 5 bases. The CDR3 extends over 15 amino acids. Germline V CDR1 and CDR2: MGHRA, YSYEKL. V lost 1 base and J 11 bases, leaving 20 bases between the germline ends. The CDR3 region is CASSQVAPGPYSAFF. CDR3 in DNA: TGCGCCAGCAGCCAAGTGGCGCCAGGGCCCTATTCGGCTTTCTTT.

In nucleotides, the CDR3 is TGTGCCAGCAGCTCCAGCGGACAGGGGGCGGAGACCCAGTACTTC. Translating it yields CASSSSGQGAETQYF. V is TRBV7-8 and J is TRBJ2-5, with 11 positions matching TRBD1. V trimming: 4 bases; J trimming: 5 bases; junction bases outside the gene matches: 6. Germline loops: CDR1 SGHVS, CDR2 FQNEAQ. This CDR3 comprises 15 residues.